Listed here are 10 T cell receptor beta chains from one sample, sequenced in a study of blood T cells in healthy people across ages. Then a second PCR, running roughly 7 to 11 cycles, was carried out with a sample-barcoded 5' primer and a J-beta primer mix. TCRdb used MiXCR to reprocess the 5' RACE reads, holding one entry per CDR3 protein. The repertoire holds 1.6 million or so distinct CDR3 sequences, almost 35% seen once, with around 11% in the top ten. Source material: blood. The origin of the receptors is a woman aged 25 to 39 in good health.

The V and J genes are TRBV29-1 and TRBJ2-3; D is uncertain. Germline V lookup: CDR1 SQVTM, CDR2 ANQGSEA. Trimming stripped 4 bases from V and 0 bases from J, with 8 bases between. The CDR3 contains 13 residues. The CDR3 region is CSVAIDSTDTQYF. CDR3 DNA sequence: TGCAGCGTTGCTATAGACAGCACAGATACGCAGTATTTT.

The chain combines TRBV5-1 with TRBJ2-5; 7 bases line up with TRBD2. J gave up 1 base and V 0 bases, and 6 bases lay outside the gene matches. Germline assignment: CDR1 SGHRS and CDR2 YFSETQ. The CDR3 consists of 16 residues. CDR3: CASSLDPGGLQETQYF. CDR3 coding DNA: TGCGCCAGCAGCTTGGACCCGGGGGGACTCCAAGAGACCCAGTACTTC.

This rearrangement joins TRBV7-8 to TRBJ1-4; D is perhaps TRBD1 (6 bases). Trimming took 1 base from V and 7 from J, leaving 10 bases between them. Germline V gene data show CDR1 as SGHVS and CDR2 as FQNEAQ. The CDR3 contains 14 residues. CDR3 in amino acids: CASSLGAGAEKLFF. In nucleotides, the CDR3 is TGTGCCAGCAGCTTAGGGGCAGGGGCTGAAAAACTGTTTTTT.

This clonotype showed up just a few times. The chain carries TRBV6-5 and TRBJ1-2; a possible D gene is TRBD1 (6 bases). This CDR3 is 14 amino acids long. V lost 0 bases and J 6 bases, leaving 11 bases between the germline ends. Germline V gene lookup returns CDR1 MNHEY and CDR2 SVGAGI. Written as DNA, the CDR3 is TGTGCCAGCAGTTACTCCACAGGGATCAATGGCTACACCTTC. Its protein is CASSYSTGINGYTF.

About this clonotype: Germline is not matched at one junction end, which may reflect a read error. The chain carries TRBV27 and TRBJ2-1; 7 nucleotides align to TRBD1. The CDR3 loop spans 13 amino acids. CDR1 is MNHEY and CDR2 is SMNVEV in the germline V gene (reference sequence). The CDR3 bases are TGTGCCAGCAGTTGGGGACAGACGAATGGGCAGTTCTTC. It translates to CASSWGQTNGQFF.

V and J are TRBV5-1 and TRBJ2-7; D might be TRBD2 (6 bases). The CDR3 runs 14 residues. Germline lookup yields CDR1 SGHRS and CDR2 YFSETQ. V lost 4 bases, J lost 3 bases, and 14 bases lay in between. CDR3 nucleotide sequence: TGCGCCAGCAGCACTACGGGACTTCTCTACGAGCAGTACTTC. Translating gives CASSTTGLLYEQYF.

This clonotype was observed a handful of times. The J gene is TRBJ1-1, the V gene TRBV20-1, with 10 bases fitting TRBD1. V lost 3 bases, J lost 11 bases, and 12 bases stayed unmatched. The CDR3 spans 14 residues. Germline V CDR1 and CDR2: DFQATT, SNEGSKA (reference sequence). The CDR3 coding sequence is TGCAGTGCTAGTATAGGGACAGGGGTCGCGGTGGCTTTCTTT. Translated, it gives CSASIGTGVAVAFF.

About this clonotype itself: A much larger clone differs by one base, so this may be a read error. The chain uses TRBV29-1 and TRBJ2-7, with 8 bases aligning to TRBD2. Germline V gene lookup returns CDR1 SQVTM and CDR2 ANQGSEA. The V gene end was trimmed by 7 bases and the J gene end by 9 bases; junction bases not matched to a gene: 11. The CDR3 has 12 residues. CDR3 region: CSGWTSRDVQYF. Written as DNA, the CDR3 is TGCAGCGGTTGGACTAGCCGGGACGTGCAGTACTTC.

This chain connects TRBV28 to TRBJ1-4; no definite D call. V shed 6 bases and J shed 0 bases, with 11 bases lying between them. The CDR3 loop spans 15 amino acids. Germline CDR1 and CDR2: MDHEN and SYDVKM. CDR3 protein: CASSRVPATNEKLFF. CDR3 DNA sequence: TGTGCCAGCAGCCGCGTCCCCGCAACTAATGAAAAACTGTTTTTT.

This clonotype turned up a few times. The chain couples TRBV20-1 to TRBJ2-3; D unresolved. V was pared by 3 bases and J by 2 bases, with 12 bases between. Looked up from germline, CDR1 is DFQATT and CDR2 is SNEGSKA (reference sequence). This CDR3 is built from 14 residues. The CDR3 sequence: CSARVLLITDTQYF. CDR3 DNA: TGCAGTGCTAGGGTCCTATTAATCACAGATACGCAGTATTTT.